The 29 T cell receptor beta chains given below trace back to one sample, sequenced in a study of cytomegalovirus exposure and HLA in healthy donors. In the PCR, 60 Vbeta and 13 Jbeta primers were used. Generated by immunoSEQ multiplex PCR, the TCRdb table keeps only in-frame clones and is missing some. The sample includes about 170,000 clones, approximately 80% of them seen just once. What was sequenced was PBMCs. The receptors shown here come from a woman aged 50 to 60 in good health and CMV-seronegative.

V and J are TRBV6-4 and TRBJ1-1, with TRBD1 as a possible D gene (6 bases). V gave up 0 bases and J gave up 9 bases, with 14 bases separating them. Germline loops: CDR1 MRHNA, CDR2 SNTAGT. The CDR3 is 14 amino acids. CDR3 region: CASSDSGGGGKAFF. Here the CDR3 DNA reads TGTGCCAGCAGTGACTCTGGGGGGGGCGGGAAAGCTTTCTTT.

CDR3 in amino acids: CAMVLRQPGLAEYNEQFF. CDR3 DNA: TGTGCCATGGTCCTACGACAGCCGGGACTAGCGGAATACAATGAGCAGTTCTTC. This chain uses TRBV10-3 with TRBJ2-1, with TRBD2 matching over 11 bases. Per germline, CDR1 ENHRY and CDR2 SYGVKD. This CDR3 spans 18 amino acids. V shed 9 bases, J shed 4 bases, and the junction held 17 bases outside the gene matches.

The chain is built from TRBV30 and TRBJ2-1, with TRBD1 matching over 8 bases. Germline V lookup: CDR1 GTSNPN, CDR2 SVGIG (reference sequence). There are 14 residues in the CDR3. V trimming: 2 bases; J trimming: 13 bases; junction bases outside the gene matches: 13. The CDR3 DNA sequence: TGTGCCTGGAGTTCCTCCGTGAGGACAGGGTCTCAGTTCTTC. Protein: CAWSSSVRTGSQFF.

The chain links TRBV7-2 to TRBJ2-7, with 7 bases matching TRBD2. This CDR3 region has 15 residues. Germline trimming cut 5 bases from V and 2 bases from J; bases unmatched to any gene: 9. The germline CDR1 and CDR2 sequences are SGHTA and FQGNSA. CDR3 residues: CASSPRTAGAYEQYF. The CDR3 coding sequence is TGTGCCAGCAGCCCCCGGACGGCGGGAGCCTACGAGCAGTACTTC.

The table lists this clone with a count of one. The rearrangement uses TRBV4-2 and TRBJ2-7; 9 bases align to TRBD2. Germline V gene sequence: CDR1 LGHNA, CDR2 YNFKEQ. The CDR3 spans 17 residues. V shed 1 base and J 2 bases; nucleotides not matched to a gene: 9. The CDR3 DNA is TGTGCCAGCAGCCAAGTCCAACCAACTAGCGGGCCCTACGAGCAGTACTTC. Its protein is CASSQVQPTSGPYEQYF.

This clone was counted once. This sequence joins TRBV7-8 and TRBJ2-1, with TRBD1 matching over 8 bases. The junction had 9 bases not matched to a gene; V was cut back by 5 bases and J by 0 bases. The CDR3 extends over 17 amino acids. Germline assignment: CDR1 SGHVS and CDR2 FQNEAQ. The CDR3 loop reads CASSPRQGTSSYNEQFF. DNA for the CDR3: TGTGCCAGCAGCCCAAGACAGGGGACGAGCTCCTACAATGAGCAGTTCTTC.

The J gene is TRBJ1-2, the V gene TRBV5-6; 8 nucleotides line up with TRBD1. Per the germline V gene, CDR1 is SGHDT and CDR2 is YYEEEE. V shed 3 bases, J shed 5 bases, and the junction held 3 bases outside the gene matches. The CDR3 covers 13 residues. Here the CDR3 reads CASSSDRVYGYTF. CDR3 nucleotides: TGTGCCAGCAGCTCGGACAGGGTTTATGGCTACACCTTC.

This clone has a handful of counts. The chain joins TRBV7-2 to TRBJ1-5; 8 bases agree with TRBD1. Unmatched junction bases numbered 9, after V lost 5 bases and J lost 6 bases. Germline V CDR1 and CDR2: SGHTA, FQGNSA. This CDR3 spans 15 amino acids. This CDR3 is CASSIETGAGQPQHF. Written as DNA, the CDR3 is TGTGCCAGCAGCATTGAGACAGGGGCGGGTCAGCCCCAGCATTTT.

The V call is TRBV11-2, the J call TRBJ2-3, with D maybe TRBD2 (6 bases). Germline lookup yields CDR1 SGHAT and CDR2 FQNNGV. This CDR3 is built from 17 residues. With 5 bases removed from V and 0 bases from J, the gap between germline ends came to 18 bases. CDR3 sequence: CASSPIGRGISTDTQYF. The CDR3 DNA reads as TGTGCCAGCAGCCCCATCGGGCGGGGCATAAGCACAGATACGCAGTATTTT.

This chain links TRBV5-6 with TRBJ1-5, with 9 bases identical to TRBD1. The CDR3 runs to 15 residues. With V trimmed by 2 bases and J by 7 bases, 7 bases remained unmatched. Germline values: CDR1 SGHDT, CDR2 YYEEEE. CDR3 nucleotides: TGTGCCAGCAGCTTAGGACAGGGGAGGTTCCAGCCCCAGCATTTT. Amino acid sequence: CASSLGQGRFQPQHF.

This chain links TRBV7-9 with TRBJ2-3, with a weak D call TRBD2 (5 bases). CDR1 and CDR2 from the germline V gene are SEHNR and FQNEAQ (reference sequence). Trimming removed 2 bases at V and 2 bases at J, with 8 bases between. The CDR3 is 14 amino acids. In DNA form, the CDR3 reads TGTGCCAGCAGCTTAAGCGGACCCACAGATACGCAGTATTTT. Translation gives CASSLSGPTDTQYF.

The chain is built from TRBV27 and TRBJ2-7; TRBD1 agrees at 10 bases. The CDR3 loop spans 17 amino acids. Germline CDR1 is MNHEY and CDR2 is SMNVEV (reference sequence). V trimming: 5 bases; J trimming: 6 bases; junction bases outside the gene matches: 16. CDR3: CASSKRTGGFGASEQYF. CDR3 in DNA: TGTGCCAGCAGTAAACGGACAGGGGGGTTCGGGGCTAGCGAGCAGTACTTC.

CDR3 bases: TGTGCCAGCAGCGGCAGCGTGGCCTACAATGAGCAGTTCTTC. Protein: CASSGSVAYNEQFF. The genes are TRBV9 and TRBJ2-1; D not resolved. Deletions cut 3 bases from V and 2 bases from J, with 9 bases between. The CDR3 is made up of 14 amino acids. Germline CDR1 is SGDLS and CDR2 is YYNGEE. The variable domain in full, completed from reference TRBV9 and TRBJ2-1, reads DSGVTQTPKHLITATGQRVTLRCSPRSGDLSVYWYQQSLDQGLQFLIQYYNGEERAKGNILERFSAQQFPDLHSELNLSSLELGDSALYFCASSGSVAYNEQFFGPGTRLTVL.

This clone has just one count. DNA of the CDR3: TGTGCCAGCAGCAATCGTCAGGTGGCAGGTCCTATGAACACTGAAGCTTTCTTT. Translating it yields CASSNRQVAGPMNTEAFF. J is TRBJ1-1 and V is TRBV7-2; unclear D gene. Trimming removed 5 bases at V and 0 bases at J, with 22 bases between. CDR3 size: 18 residues. CDR1 and CDR2 (germline): SGHTA, FQGNSA. The full variable domain, in which reference TRBV7-2 and TRBJ1-1 provide the parts outside the CDR3, is GAGVSQSPSNKVTEKGKDVELRCDPISGHTALYWYRQSLGQGLEFLIYFQGNSAPDKSGLPSDRFSAERTGGSVSTLTIQRTQQEDSAVYLCASSNRQVAGPMNTEAFFGQGTRLTVV.

The CDR3: CASSPRTGRYEQYF. The CDR3 coding sequence is TGTGCCAGCAGCCCCCGGACAGGGCGGTACGAGCAGTACTTC. The chain couples TRBV11-2 to TRBJ2-7; 8 bases fit TRBD1. V shed 5 bases, J shed 4 bases, and the junction held 7 bases outside the gene matches. The CDR3 totals 14 residues. Germline lookup yields CDR1 SGHAT and CDR2 FQNNGV.

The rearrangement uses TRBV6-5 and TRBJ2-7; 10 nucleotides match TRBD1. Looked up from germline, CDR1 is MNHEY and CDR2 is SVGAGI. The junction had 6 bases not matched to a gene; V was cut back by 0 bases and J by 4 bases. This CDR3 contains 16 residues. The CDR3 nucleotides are TGTGCCAGCAGTTACTCCCTCTGGGACAGGGGTTACGAGCAGTACTTC. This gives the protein CASSYSLWDRGYEQYF.

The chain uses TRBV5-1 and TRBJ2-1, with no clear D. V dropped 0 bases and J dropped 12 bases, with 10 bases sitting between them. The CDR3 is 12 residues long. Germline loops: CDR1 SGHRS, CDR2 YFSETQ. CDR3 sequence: CASSLDRVGQFF. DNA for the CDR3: TGCGCCAGCAGCTTGGATCGAGTCGGGCAGTTCTTC.

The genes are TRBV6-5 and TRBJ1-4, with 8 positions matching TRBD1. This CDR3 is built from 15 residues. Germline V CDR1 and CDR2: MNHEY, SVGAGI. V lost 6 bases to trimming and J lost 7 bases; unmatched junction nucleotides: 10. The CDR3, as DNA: TGTGCCAGCAGCCTACAGGGGGGAGTGACTGAAAAACTGTTTTTT. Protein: CASSLQGGVTEKLFF.

The DNA of the CDR3 is TGTGCCAGCAGTAGGACAGGGGCAACCTACGAGCAGTACTTC. Protein sequence: CASSRTGATYEQYF. This chain links TRBV6-6 with TRBJ2-7; 9 nucleotides align to TRBD1. The junction had 4 bases not matched to a gene; V was cut back by 5 bases and J by 2 bases. Germline V gene data show CDR1 as MNHNY and CDR2 as SVGAGI (reference sequence). The CDR3 runs 14 residues.

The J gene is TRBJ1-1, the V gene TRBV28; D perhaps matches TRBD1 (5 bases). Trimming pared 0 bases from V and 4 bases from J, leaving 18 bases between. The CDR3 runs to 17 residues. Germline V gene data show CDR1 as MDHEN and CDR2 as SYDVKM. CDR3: CASSLWSGSRGGTEAFF. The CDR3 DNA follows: TGTGCCAGCAGTTTATGGTCAGGCTCACGGGGGGGCACTGAAGCTTTCTTT.

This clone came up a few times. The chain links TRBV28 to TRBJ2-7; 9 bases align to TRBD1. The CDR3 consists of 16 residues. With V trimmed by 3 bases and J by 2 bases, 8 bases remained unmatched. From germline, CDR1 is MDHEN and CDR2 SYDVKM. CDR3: CASSFAAWTGAYEQYF. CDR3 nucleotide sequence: TGTGCCAGCAGTTTTGCCGCCTGGACAGGGGCCTACGAGCAGTACTTC.

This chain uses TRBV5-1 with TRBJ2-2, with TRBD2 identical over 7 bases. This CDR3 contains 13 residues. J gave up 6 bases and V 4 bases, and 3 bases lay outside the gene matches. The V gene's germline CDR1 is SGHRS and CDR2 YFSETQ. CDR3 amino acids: CASSPLAAGELFF. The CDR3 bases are TGCGCCAGCAGCCCTCTAGCGGCCGGGGAGCTGTTTTTT. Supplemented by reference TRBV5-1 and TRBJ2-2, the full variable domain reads KAGVTQTPRYLIKTRGQQVTLSCSPISGHRSVSWYQQTPGQGLQFLFEYFSETQRNKGNFPGRFSGRQFSNSRSEMNVSTLELGDSALYLCASSPLAAGELFFGEGSRLTVL.

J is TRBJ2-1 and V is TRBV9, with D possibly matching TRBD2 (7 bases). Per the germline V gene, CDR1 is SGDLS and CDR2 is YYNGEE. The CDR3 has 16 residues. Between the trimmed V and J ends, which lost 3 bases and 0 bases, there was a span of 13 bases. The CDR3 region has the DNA TGTGCCAGCAGCGCGGGAGGACAGAACTCCTACAATGAGCAGTTCTTC. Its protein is CASSAGGQNSYNEQFF.

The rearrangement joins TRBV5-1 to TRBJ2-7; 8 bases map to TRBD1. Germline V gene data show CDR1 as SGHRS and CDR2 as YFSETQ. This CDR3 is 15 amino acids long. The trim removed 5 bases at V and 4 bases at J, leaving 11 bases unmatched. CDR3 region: CASSSQRTGRYEQYF. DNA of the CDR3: TGCGCCAGCAGTTCCCAAAGGACAGGGCGTTACGAGCAGTACTTC.

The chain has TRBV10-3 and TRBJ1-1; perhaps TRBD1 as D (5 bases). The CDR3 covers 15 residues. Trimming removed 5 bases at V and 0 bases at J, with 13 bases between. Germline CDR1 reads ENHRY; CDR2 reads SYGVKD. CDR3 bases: TGTGCCATCAGTCCCGAAGGGGTCCTGAACACTGAAGCTTTCTTT. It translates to CAISPEGVLNTEAFF.

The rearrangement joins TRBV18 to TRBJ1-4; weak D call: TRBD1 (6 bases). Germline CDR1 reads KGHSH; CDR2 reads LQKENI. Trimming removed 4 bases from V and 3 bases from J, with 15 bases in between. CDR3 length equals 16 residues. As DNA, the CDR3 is TGTGCCAGCTCACTCTCTACAGGGCGGGCTAATGAAAAACTGTTTTTT. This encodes CASSLSTGRANEKLFF.

CDR3 residues: CASSDGDSGSNEQFF. As DNA, the CDR3 is TGTGCCAGCAGTGACGGCGATAGCGGGAGTAATGAGCAGTTCTTC. J is TRBJ2-1 and V is TRBV6-4, with 9 positions matching TRBD2. The CDR3 has 15 residues. Germline-derived CDR1 and CDR2 are MRHNA and SNTAGT. With V trimmed by 2 bases and J by 7 bases, 6 bases remained unmatched.

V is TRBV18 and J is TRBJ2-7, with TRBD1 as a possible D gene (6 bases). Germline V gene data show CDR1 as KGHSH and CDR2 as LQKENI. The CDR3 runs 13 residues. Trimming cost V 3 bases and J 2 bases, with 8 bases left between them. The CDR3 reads CASSPGQPYEQYF. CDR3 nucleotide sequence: TGTGCCAGCTCACCTGGACAGCCCTACGAGCAGTACTTC.

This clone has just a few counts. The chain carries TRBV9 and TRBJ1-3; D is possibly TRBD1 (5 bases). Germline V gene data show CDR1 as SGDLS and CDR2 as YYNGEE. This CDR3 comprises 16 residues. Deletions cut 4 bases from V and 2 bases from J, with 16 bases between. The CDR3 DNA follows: TGTGCCAGCAGCCCTACCGGGGGAGGGGCTGGAAACACCATATATTTT. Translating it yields CASSPTGGGAGNTIYF.